A selection of T cell receptor beta chains follows, all from one sample in a study of blood T cells in healthy people across ages. A single record per CDR3 protein comes from TCRdb applying MiXCR to the 5' RACE reads. This table has around 1,700,000 distinct CDR3 sequences, approximately 30% appearing once. The source material was blood. These receptors were obtained from a young woman in good health. Both conserved end residues are part of each CDR3. A D gene is named only where the DNA matches it firmly. Expanded clones are given a class, and other clones once, few, many or no size at all.

clone_size	v_call	j_call	d_call	cdr3_aa	cdr3_nt
few	TRBV29-1	TRBJ2-7	-	CSVRYNEQYF	TGCAGCGTTAGGTACAATGAGCAGTACTTC
-	TRBV20-1	TRBJ2-1	TRBD2	CSAPHPGLADNEQFF	TGCAGTGCTCCCCACCCGGGACTAGCGGACAATGAGCAGTTCTTC
many	TRBV20-1	TRBJ1-2	-	CSARDGGLGYTF	TGCAGTGCTAGAGATGGAGGGTTGGGCTACACCTTC
few	TRBV5-1	TRBJ2-7	-	CASSFGILARRGYEQYF	TGCGCCAGCAGCTTTGGAATTCTAGCGAGGAGGGGATACGAGCAGTACTTC
few	TRBV24-1	TRBJ2-7	-	CATSFGPGRGEQYF	TGTGCCACTAGCTTTGGGCCCGGGAGAGGCGAGCAGTACTTC
few	TRBV7-2	TRBJ2-2	-	CATLKDSLRTGELFF	TGTGCCACCTTAAAGGACTCCCTGCGCACCGGGGAGCTGTTTTTT
many	TRBV5-5	TRBJ1-5	-	CASSLETNQPQHF	TGTGCCAGCAGCCTGGAGACAAATCAGCCCCAGCATTTT
few	TRBV15	TRBJ2-7	-	CATSRARDEQYF	TGTGCCACCAGCAGAGCTCGTGACGAGCAGTACTTC
-	TRBV3-1	TRBJ2-1	TRBD1	CASSQRQGFGEQFF	TGTGCCAGCAGCCAGAGACAGGGGTTCGGAGAGCAGTTCTTC
few	TRBV5-4	TRBJ2-7	-	CASSSGQNEWEQYF	TGTGCCAGCAGTTCCGGACAGAATGAGTGGGAGCAGTACTTC
-	TRBV7-3	TRBJ2-3	-	CASSSLPASFSDTQYF	TGTGCCAGCAGCTCCCTTCCGGCTAGCTTTTCCGATACGCAGTATTTT
few	TRBV28	TRBJ2-7	TRBD1	CASSQAAGGPYEQYF	TGTGCCAGCAGCCAAGCTGCAGGGGGCCCTTACGAGCAGTACTTC
-	TRBV12-3/TRBV12-4	TRBJ1-2	-	CASRQQGTNGYTF	TGTGCCAGCAGACAACAGGGAACGAATGGCTACACCTTC
-	TRBV7-9	TRBJ1-1	TRBD1	CASVPRGQLNTEAFF	TGTGCCAGCGTCCCACGGGGACAGCTGAACACTGAAGCTTTCTTT
few	TRBV12-3/TRBV12-4	TRBJ2-1	TRBD1	CASSTGGGRNEQFF	TGTGCCAGCAGTACAGGGGGCGGAAGGAATGAGCAGTTCTTC
many	TRBV12-3/TRBV12-4	TRBJ2-1	TRBD1	CASSDPGRGFSNEQFF	TGTGCCAGCAGTGATCCGGGCAGGGGGTTTAGCAATGAGCAGTTCTTC
few	TRBV6-2/TRBV6-3	TRBJ2-7	-	CARGRGWDEQYF	TGTGCCAGGGGTAGGGGATGGGACGAGCAGTACTTC
-	TRBV3-1	TRBJ2-2	-	CASRIQENTGELFF	TGTGCCAGCAGGATACAGGAGAACACCGGGGAGCTGTTTTTT
-	TRBV9	TRBJ1-4	-	CASSVGQIGEKLFF	TGTGCCAGCAGCGTTGGACAGATAGGTGAAAAACTGTTTTTT
-	TRBV12-3/TRBV12-4	TRBJ1-2	-	CASSFGRGVSYGYTF	TGTGCCAGCAGTTTTGGGCGGGGAGTGAGCTATGGCTACACCTTC